The clone carrying this TCR beta chain occurred a few times. Its antigen is unknown. TCRdb reanalysed the 5' RACE reads using MiXCR and keeps one entry per CDR3 protein. The sample shows 380,000 or so distinct CDR3 sequences, around 14% of them seen only once. The data were taken from a study of T-cell memory formation after mild COVID-19. Study overall: TCR clusters were mostly confined to one donor each.

The CDR3 spans 14 residues. J lost 4 bases, V lost 3 bases, and 2 bases had no gene match. Germline CDR1 reads SGHTA; CDR2 reads FQGNSA. Findings and limits, study-wide: Pre-infection memory contained some responding clones, which suggested that cross-reactive memory had joined. Whereas later expanders leaned CD4+, clones contracting day 15 to 85 showed a balanced CD4/CD8 makeup.

Sequencing input: PBMCs or a T cell subset sorted from them (not recorded which). The clonotype comes from a man aged 18 to 35 who had mild COVID-19 (a few samples of this study predate the infection). Cell type and time point are not known. The J gene is TRBJ2-2, the V gene TRBV7-2; TRBD1 agrees at 7 bases. The CDR3 DNA reads as TGTGCCAGCAGCTTGGACAGGCGCACCGGGGAGCTGTTTTTT. Its protein product is CASSLDRRTGELFF.